Reported below is one T cell receptor beta chain. These data come from a study of blood T cell repertoires in COVID-19. Study context: Acute and convalescent COVID-19 specimens originated in the United States, Italy and Spain. PBMCs, B-cell-depleted T cells, or T cells were the source of the cDNA or gDNA that made up the material.

Germline V gene data show CDR1 as LGHNA and CDR2 as YNFKEQ. The CDR3 sequence is 17 residues long. The V and J ends lost 0 bases and 0 bases respectively, with 11 bases between them. Study processing details: Amplification of reference gene primers was used by the study to estimate nucleated cell counts. The protocol was immunoSEQ multiplex PCR, while the TCRdb copy is restricted to in-frame clones and leaves out a portion. V, J and clone size reflect that table, while D and trimming were determined from the DNA. This table holds about 95,000 clones, roughly nine tenths found once. The sequence derives from a woman in her 70s with acute or convalescent COVID-19. The sequenced sample was peripheral blood. The chain joins TRBV4-2 to TRBJ2-2; D uncertain. CDR3: CASSQEWQNANTGELFF. In DNA form, the CDR3 reads TGTGCCAGCAGCCAAGAGTGGCAGAACGCGAACACCGGGGAGCTGTTTTTT.